This T cell receptor (beta chain) originates from a study of human T cells and chemical hapten exposure. About the study: The upper back received 0.01% DPC by patch testing, with results read at 6 days.

This CDR3 comprises 15 residues. The germline V and J ends were trimmed by 5 bases and 4 bases, with 17 bases remaining between them. CDR1 is SGHAT, CDR2 FQDESV, per germline (reference sequence). Time point given: patch test 2, 6 weeks after DPC sensitization. Treatment here: therapeutic diphenylcyclopropenone sensitization with weekly scalp DPC. The drawing of blood occurred before each patch test was applied. The library put unique molecular identifiers onto individual cDNA molecules. TCRdb independently ran MiXCR on the RACE reads; one entry per CDR3 protein. This table has about 140,000 distinct CDR3 sequences, about 12% appearing once.

The receptor was isolated from a woman aged 50 to 60 with alopecia areata. Some clones in this sample may be carry-over from other donors' samples. V usage is TRBV11-1 and J usage is TRBJ1-1; D is unclear. Sequencing used whole blood, obtained in connection with sensitization to the hapten diphenylcyclopropenone (DPC). The chain's CDR3 is CASSLTLGEGTEAFF. In DNA, the CDR3 is TGTGCCAGCAGCCTGACTTTAGGAGAAGGCACTGAAGCTTTCTTT.